The sequence of this TCR beta chain was determined in a study of T-cell reconstitution after alpha-beta-depleted transplantation in children. Study-level results: Roughly two months post-transplant, alpha-beta T cells reportedly originated from several hundred graft clones that had expanded.

The CDR3 covers 11 residues. CDR1 and CDR2 (germline): SQVTM, ANQGSEA. V lost 4 bases, J lost 7 bases, and 8 bases lay in between. Library preparation (for TCRbeta) was performed with unique molecular identifiers. One entry per CDR3 protein, called by TCRdb with MiXCR from the PCR reads. Of some 150,000 distinct CDR3 sequences listed, around 8.5% are singletons. In the case of this clonotype: Its antigen is unidentified. A much larger clone lies one base from this, so it may be a read error.

The receptor's source is a female patient aged 2-9 years who had a stem cell transplant for congenital amegakaryocytic thrombocytopenia, so the T cells may come from the graft donor. The V call is TRBV29-1, the J call TRBJ1-5; D is ambiguous. Sequencing was performed on PBMCs, mostly from graft donor cells, taken 180 days after TCRalphabeta/CD19-depleted stem cell transplant. CDR3 nucleotides: TGCAGCGTTGGATTACGGCAGCCCCAGCATTTT. This translates into CSVGLRQPQHF.